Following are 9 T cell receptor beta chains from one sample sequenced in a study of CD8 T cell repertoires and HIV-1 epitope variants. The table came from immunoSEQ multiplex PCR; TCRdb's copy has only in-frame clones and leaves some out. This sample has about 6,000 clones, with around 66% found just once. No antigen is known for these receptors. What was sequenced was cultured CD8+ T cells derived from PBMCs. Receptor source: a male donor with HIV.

Written as DNA, the CDR3 is TGTGCCAGCAGCCAAGATAGGAGGGAGGGCCGGGGAGATACGCAGTATTTT. It codes for CASSQDRREGRGDTQYF. This rearrangement joins TRBV14 to TRBJ2-3; 7 bases fit TRBD2. Trimming removed 0 bases from V and 5 bases from J; junction bases left unmatched: 11. Germline V gives CDR1 SGHDN, CDR2 FVKESK. The CDR3 length is 17 residues.

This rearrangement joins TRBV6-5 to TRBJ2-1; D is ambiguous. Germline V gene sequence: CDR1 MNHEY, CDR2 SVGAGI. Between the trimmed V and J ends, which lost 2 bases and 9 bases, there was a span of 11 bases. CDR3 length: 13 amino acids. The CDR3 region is CASSYGITGEQFF. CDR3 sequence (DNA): TGTGCCAGCAGTTACGGGATCACCGGTGAGCAGTTCTTC.

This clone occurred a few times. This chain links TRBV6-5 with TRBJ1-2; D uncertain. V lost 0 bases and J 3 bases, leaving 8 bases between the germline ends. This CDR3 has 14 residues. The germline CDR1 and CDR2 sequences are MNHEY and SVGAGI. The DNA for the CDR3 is TGTGCCAGCAGTTACTCGCTTGGGGACTATGGCTACACCTTC. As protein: CASSYSLGDYGYTF.

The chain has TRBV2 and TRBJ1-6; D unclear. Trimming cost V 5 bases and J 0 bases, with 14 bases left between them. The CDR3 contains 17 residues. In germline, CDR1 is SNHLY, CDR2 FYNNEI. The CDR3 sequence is CASSPDMPSSYNSPLHF. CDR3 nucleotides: TGTGCCAGCAGTCCAGACATGCCGAGCTCCTATAATTCACCCCTCCACTTT.

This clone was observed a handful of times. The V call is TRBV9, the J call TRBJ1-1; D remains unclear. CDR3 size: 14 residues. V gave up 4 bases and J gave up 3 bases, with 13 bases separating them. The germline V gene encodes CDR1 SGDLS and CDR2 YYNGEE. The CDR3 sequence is CASSPPAGDTEAFF. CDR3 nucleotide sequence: TGTGCCAGCAGCCCCCCAGCCGGGGACACTGAAGCTTTCTTT.

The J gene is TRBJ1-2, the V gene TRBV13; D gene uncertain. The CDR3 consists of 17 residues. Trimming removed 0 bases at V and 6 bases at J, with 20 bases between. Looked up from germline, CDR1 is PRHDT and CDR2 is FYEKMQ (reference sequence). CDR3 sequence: CASSLGGAVDGVDGYTF. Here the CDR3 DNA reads TGTGCCAGCAGCTTAGGAGGTGCGGTGGATGGCGTGGATGGCTACACCTTC.

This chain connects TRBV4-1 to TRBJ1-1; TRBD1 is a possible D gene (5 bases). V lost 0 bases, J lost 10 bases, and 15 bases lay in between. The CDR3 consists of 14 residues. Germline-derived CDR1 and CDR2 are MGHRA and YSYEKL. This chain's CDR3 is CASSQDSGIRVAFF. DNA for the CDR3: TGCGCCAGCAGCCAAGATTCAGGGATTCGTGTAGCTTTCTTT.

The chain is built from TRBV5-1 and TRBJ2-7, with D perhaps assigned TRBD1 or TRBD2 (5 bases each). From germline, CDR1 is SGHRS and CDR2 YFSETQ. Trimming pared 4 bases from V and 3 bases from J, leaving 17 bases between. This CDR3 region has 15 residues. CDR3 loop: CASSARDGGFYEQYF. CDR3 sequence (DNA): TGCGCCAGCAGCGCCCGGGACGGAGGATTCTACGAGCAGTACTTC.

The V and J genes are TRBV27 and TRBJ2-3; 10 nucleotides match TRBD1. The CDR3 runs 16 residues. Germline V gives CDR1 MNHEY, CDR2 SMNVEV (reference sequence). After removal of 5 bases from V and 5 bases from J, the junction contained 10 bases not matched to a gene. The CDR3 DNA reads TGTGCCAGCAGTCCACGACAGGGGGCGAAAATAGATACGCAGTATTTT. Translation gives CASSPRQGAKIDTQYF.